This TCR beta chain comes out of a study of cytomegalovirus exposure and HLA in healthy donors. Remarks on this clone: What it binds is unknown.

Losses at the gene ends were 2 bases for V and 5 bases for J; bases not matched to a gene: 11. The germline V gene has CDR1 MNHEY and CDR2 SMNVEV (reference sequence). The CDR3 totals 17 residues. PCR primers comprised 60 Vbeta and 13 Jbeta primers. The data were produced by immunoSEQ multiplex PCR, yet TCRdb's version contains in-frame clones alone and is incomplete. This table has under 200,000 clones, 80% to 85% appearing once. Study findings and constraints: As a later analysis showed, several of the most significant clusters appeared to be linked to common viral pathogens.

The sequence was collected from a man in his forties in good health and CMV-seropositive. The gene calls are TRBV27 and TRBJ2-2, with 7 bases that match TRBD1. The specimen sequenced was PBMCs. The CDR3 here is CASSLQTGLSRTGELFF. The CDR3 DNA reads as TGTGCCAGCAGTTTACAGACAGGGCTTTCAAGGACCGGGGAGCTGTTTTTT.